This T cell receptor beta chain was sequenced in a study of radiation and T cells in renal cell carcinoma. The table came from immunoSEQ multiplex PCR; TCRdb's copy has only in-frame clones and leaves some out. The sample records 100,000 to 150,000 clones, approximately 90% being singletons. The time point here: blood 2 weeks post-SBRT. Treatment meaning: 15 Gy SBRT to primary tumor, nephrectomy 4 weeks later. Radiation-treated patients gave blood at baseline, week 2 and week 4. The CDR3 has 14 amino acids. Germline V gene data show CDR1 as LNHDA and CDR2 as SQIVND (reference sequence). With 4 bases removed from V and 5 bases from J, the gap between germline ends came to 14 bases.

This material consisted of blood, taken from a patient whose treatment included radiotherapy and nephrectomy. The V gene is TRBV19, the J gene TRBJ1-2; maybe TRBD1 (5 bases). This TCR was sampled from a woman in her sixties or seventies with renal cell carcinoma. This chain's CDR3 is CASSSLGTDYGYTF. The CDR3 DNA follows: TGTGCCAGTAGTAGCCTTGGGACGGATTATGGCTACACCTTC.